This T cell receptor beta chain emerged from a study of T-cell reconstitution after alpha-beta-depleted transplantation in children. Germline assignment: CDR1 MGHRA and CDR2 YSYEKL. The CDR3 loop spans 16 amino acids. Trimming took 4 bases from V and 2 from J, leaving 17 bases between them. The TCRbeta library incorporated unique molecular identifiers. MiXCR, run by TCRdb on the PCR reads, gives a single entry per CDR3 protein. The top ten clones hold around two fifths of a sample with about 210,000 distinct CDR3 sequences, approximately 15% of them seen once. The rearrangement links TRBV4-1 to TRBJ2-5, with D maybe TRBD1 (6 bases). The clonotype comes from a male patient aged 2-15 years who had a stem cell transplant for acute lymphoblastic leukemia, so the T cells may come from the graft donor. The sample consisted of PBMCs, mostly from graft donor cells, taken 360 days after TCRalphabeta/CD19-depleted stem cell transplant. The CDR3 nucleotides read TGCGCCAGCAGCCTTTTATCCGGGACAAATCAAGAGACCCAGTACTTC. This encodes CASSLLSGTNQETQYF.